This TCR beta chain was captured in a study of blood T cells in healthy people across ages. This CDR3 has 13 amino acids. With 6 bases clipped from V and 2 bases from J, the junction kept 3 bases outside the gene matches. Germline-derived CDR1 and CDR2 are MDHEN and SYDVKM. PCR was performed a second time for roughly 7 to 12 cycles using a sample-barcoded 5' primer and a J-beta primer mix. TCRdb recomputed calls from the 5' RACE reads with MiXCR, one row per CDR3 protein. In the table there are some 1.4 million distinct CDR3 sequences, about 40% of which are singletons. Peripheral blood samples of roughly 9.8 milliliters were drawn from each donor.

Sequenced sample: blood. The chain couples TRBV28 to TRBJ2-7; 8 bases map to TRBD1. The clonotype was recovered from a woman aged 18-29 years in good health. The CDR3 spells CASRKQGAYEQYF. In nucleotides, the CDR3 is TGTGCCAGCAGGAAACAGGGGGCCTACGAGCAGTACTTC.